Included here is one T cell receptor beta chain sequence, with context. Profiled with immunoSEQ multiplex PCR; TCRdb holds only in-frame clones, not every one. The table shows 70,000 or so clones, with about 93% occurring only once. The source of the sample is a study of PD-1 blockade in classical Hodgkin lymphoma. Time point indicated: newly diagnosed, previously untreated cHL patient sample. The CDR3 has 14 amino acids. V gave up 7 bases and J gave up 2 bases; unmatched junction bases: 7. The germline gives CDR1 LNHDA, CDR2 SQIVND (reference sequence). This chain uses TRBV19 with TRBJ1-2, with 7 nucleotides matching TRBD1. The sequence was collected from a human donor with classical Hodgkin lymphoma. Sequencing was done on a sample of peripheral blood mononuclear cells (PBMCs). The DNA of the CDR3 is TGTGCCAGTACCCCGTGGGACAGAAACTATGGCTACACCTTC. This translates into CASTPWDRNYGYTF.